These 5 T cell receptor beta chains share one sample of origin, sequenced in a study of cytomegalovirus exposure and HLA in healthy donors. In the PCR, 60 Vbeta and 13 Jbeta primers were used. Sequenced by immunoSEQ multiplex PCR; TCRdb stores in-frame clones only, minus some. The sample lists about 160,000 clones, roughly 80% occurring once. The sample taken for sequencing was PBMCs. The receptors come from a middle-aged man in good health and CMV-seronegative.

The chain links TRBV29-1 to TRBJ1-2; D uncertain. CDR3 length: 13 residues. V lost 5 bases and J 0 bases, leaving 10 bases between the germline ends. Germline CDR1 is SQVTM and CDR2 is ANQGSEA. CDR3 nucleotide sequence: TGCAGCGTTCCGGGGAAAGCTAACTATGGCTACACCTTC. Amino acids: CSVPGKANYGYTF.

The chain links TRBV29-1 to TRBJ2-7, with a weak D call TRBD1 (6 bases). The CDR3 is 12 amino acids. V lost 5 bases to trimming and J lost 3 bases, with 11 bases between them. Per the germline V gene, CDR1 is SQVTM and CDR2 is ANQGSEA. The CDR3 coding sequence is TGCAGCGTTCGGACAGCCAACTACGAGCAGTACTTC. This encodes CSVRTANYEQYF.

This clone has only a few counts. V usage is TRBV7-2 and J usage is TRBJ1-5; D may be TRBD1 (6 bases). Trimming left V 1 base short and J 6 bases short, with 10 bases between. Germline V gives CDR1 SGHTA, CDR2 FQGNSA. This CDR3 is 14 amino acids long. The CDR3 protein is CASSLGGHGQPQHF. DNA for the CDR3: TGTGCCAGCAGCTTAGGGGGGCACGGTCAGCCCCAGCATTTT.

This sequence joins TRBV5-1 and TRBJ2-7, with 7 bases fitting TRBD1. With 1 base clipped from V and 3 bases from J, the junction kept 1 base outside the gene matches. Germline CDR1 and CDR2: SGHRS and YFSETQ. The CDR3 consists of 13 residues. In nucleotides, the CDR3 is TGCGCCAGCAGCTTGAACAGGGGCTACGAGCAGTACTTC. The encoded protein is CASSLNRGYEQYF.

CDR3 DNA: TGTGCCAGCAGCCTAGTTGCGTCCGGGGTTCCCTACGAGCAGTACTTC. Protein: CASSLVASGVPYEQYF. The chain recombines TRBV11-2 with TRBJ2-7, with a tentative D call TRBD2 (5 bases). The CDR3 runs 16 residues. Germline lookup yields CDR1 SGHAT and CDR2 FQNNGV. V gave up 5 bases and J gave up 2 bases, with 19 bases separating them.